These 11 T cell receptor beta chains were all obtained from the same sample, sequenced in a study of vaccination and CD4 T cells after COVID-19. Scientists ran DNA taken from cultured CD4+ T cells through the Oncomine TCR Beta short-read assay for sequencing. Each CDR3 protein gets one entry after TCRdb re-called the PCR reads with MiXCR. The sample holds roughly 14,000 distinct CDR3 sequences; over 50% are singletons and the top ten take about 14%. The antigens these receptors bind are not known. Documented treatment: approximately nine-day PBMC culture with coronavirus spike peptide pools or control peptides (ViraFEST assay). The sequencing input was CD4+ T cells from blood, cultured in vitro. The receptors shown here come from a human donor who had recovered from COVID-19.

This sequence joins TRBV20-1 and TRBJ2-3; TRBD2 matches 7 bases. The CDR3 totals 15 residues. Germline V gives CDR1 DFQATT, CDR2 SNEGSKA (reference sequence). V gave up 5 bases and J gave up 6 bases; unmatched junction bases: 14. The CDR3 protein is CSAGYGAGSGDTQYF. The DNA of the CDR3 is TGCAGTGCTGGGTATGGAGCGGGTAGCGGGGATACGCAGTATTTT.

This clonotype is large (0.1 to 1%) by share. The gene calls are TRBV7-2 and TRBJ2-5; D is ambiguous. Germline-derived CDR1 and CDR2 are SGHTA and FQGNSA. The CDR3 runs 13 residues. Trimming pared 0 bases from V and 5 bases from J, leaving 7 bases between. The CDR3 protein is CASSLAHRETQYF. Written as DNA, the CDR3 is TGTGCCAGCAGCTTAGCCCACCGGGAGACCCAGTACTTC.

The sample holds a few counts of this clonotype. The V and J genes are TRBV7-3 and TRBJ2-7; the match to TRBD2 covers 7 bases. The V gene's germline CDR1 is SGHTA and CDR2 FQGTGA. V dropped 3 bases and J dropped 4; count of bases not matched to a gene: 21. CDR3 length equals 19 residues. Written as DNA, the CDR3 is TGTGCCAGCAGCTTCACCTATGGGCGGGAGCTACGGCCCTGGTACGAGCAGTACTTC. Its protein product is CASSFTYGRELRPWYEQYF.

V is TRBV11-2 and J is TRBJ2-1, with D possibly being TRBD2 (7 bases). This CDR3 has 15 amino acids. Germline CDR1 and CDR2: SGHAT and FQNNGV. V shed 4 bases and J shed 5 bases, with 15 bases lying between them. The CDR3, as DNA: TGTGCCAGCAGCTCCACACGGCGGGGGCACAATGAGCAGTTCTTC. Its protein is CASSSTRRGHNEQFF.

This clonotype occurred a few times. This chain links TRBV10-3 with TRBJ2-5, with TRBD1 matching over 8 bases. Germline CDR1 ENHRY, CDR2 SYGVKD. V was clipped by 4 bases and J by 3 bases; unmatched bases: 4. The length of the CDR3 is 14 residues. CDR3 DNA: TGTGCCATCAGTGCCAGGGGGCGCGAAGAGACCCAGTACTTC. This translates into CAISARGREETQYF.

This chain connects TRBV5-4 to TRBJ1-3; TRBD1 might be the D (5 bases). V lost 2 bases and J lost 2, with 11 bases in between. The CDR3 is 15 residues long. The germline gives CDR1 SGHNT, CDR2 YYREEE (reference sequence). The CDR3 region is CASSFGTVAGNTIYF. As DNA, the CDR3 is TGTGCCAGCAGCTTCGGGACTGTAGCTGGAAACACCATATATTTT.

The rearrangement uses TRBV28 and TRBJ2-1; D is perhaps TRBD2 (5 bases). Germline V gene sequence: CDR1 MDHEN, CDR2 SYDVKM. The CDR3 is 14 amino acids. Trimming removed 7 bases at V and 8 bases at J, with 18 bases between. CDR3 nucleotides: TGTGCCAGCATCGGAGGACCAACCTTTCATGAGCAGTTCTTC. Translation gives CASIGGPTFHEQFF.

The gene calls are TRBV6-1 and TRBJ1-5, with no clear D. The germline CDR1 and CDR2 sequences are MNHNS and SASEGT. The V end lost 4 bases, the J end lost 4 bases, and 8 bases lay between the germline ends. This CDR3 has 13 amino acids. The CDR3 sequence is CASSVMENQPQHF. In DNA form, the CDR3 reads TGTGCCAGCAGTGTGATGGAGAATCAGCCCCAGCATTTT.

This clonotype was seen a handful of times. V gene TRBV7-9 combines with J gene TRBJ2-2; D unclear. V lost 5 bases, J lost 5 bases, and 3 bases lay in between. Germline V lookup: CDR1 SEHNR, CDR2 FQNEAQ (reference sequence). This CDR3 contains 11 residues. This chain's CDR3 is CASSQTGELFF. The DNA for the CDR3 is TGTGCCAGCAGCCAAACCGGGGAGCTGTTTTTT. Complete variable domain (other parts from reference TRBV7-9 and TRBJ2-2): DTGVSQNPRHKITKRGQNVTFRCDPISEHNRLYWYRQTLGQGPEFLTYFQNEAQLEKSRLLSDRFSAERPKGSFSTLEIQRTEQGDSAMYLCASSQTGELFFGEGSRLTVL.

The V and J genes are TRBV6-1 and TRBJ2-7, with D possibly TRBD2 on 6 matching bases. V was shortened by 7 bases and J by 11 bases, with 39 bases between the two germline ends. The CDR3 extends over 19 amino acids. Germline loops: CDR1 MNHNS, CDR2 SASEGT. The CDR3 coding sequence is TGTGCCAGCACCGGAACCCTATTAGCCCGAGCGGGTACCCTTTCATTAGAGTACTTC. Protein product: CASTGTLLARAGTLSLEYF.

In this sample, this clonotype turned up a few times. The chain links TRBV5-1 to TRBJ2-3, with D tentatively TRBD1 (7 bases). Trimming pared 0 bases from V and 1 base from J, leaving 12 bases between. Germline CDR1 and CDR2: SGHRS and YFSETQ. The CDR3 is 16 residues long. Here the CDR3 reads CASSLDRGGGTDTQYF. The DNA of the CDR3 is TGCGCCAGCAGCTTGGACAGGGGCGGGGGCACAGATACGCAGTATTTT.